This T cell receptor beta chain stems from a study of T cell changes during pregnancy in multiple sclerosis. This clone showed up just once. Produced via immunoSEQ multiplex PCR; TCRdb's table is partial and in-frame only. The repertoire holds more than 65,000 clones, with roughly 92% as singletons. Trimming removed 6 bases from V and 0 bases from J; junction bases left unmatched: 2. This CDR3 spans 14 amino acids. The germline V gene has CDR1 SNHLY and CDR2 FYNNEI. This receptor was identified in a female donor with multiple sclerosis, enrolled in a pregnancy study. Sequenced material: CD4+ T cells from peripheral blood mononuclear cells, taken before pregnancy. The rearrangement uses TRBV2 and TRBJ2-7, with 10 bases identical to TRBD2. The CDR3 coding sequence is TGTGCCAGCAGGAGGACTAGCGGCTCCTACGAGCAGTACTTC. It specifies CASRRTSGSYEQYF.